Below, one T cell receptor beta chain is given with its context. This clone's antigen is unknown. Nothing much larger sits one base from this clone, and base qualities are not available. From the cysteine up to the phenylalanine, the CDR3 has a length of 14 residues. Kept here is only the CDR3 DNA, which spans 42 bases and is read in frame from base 1. V loses 3 bases of germline sequence and J loses 7 bases, and the interval between the two ends is 16 bases. According to the germline V gene (reference sequence), CDR1 reads WNHNN and CDR2 reads SYGVQD. These data are taken from a study of PD-1 blockade in classical Hodgkin lymphoma (TCRdb year 2020). In terms of the full investigation: Nivolumab dosing was 3 mg/kg intravenously every 2 weeks, continuing until either disease progression or unacceptable toxicity. To define a peripheral blood immune signature of response to PD-1 blockade in classical Hodgkin lymphoma, the study combined TCR beta sequencing with CyTOF. Here is what the overall study found, with its caveats: The study was limited to a single clinical trial cohort, and causes of repertoire differences, possibly disease activity or prior therapy, remained undefined. Lower diversity was seen in patients whose nivolumab began less than 1 year after ASCT, and these patients were left out of later analyses so that immune reconstitution would not confound the results. Baseline TCR diversity was reported to be lower in newly diagnosed patients than in healthy donors and to be lower still in relapsed/refractory patients. CD4+ but not CD8+ TCR diversity rose significantly by C4D1 (p=0.0027 vs p=0.16), most apparent in complete responders (p=0.02). Among trial patients, those achieving complete response had baseline diversity similar to that of newly diagnosed patients, while diversity was significantly lower in partial responders and progressors.

Genomic DNA was extracted with the Qiagen DNeasy kit from unsorted PBMCs and from negatively selected CD4+ and CD8+ fractions. TCR beta CDR3 regions were amplified by immunoSEQ multiplex PCR using primers annealing to V and J segments. A synthetic immune receptor repertoire was used to minimize amplification bias, and remaining bias was computationally removed after sequencing. As for the authors' bioinformatics: Repertoire diversity was quantified as the Shannon entropy index using custom Python scripts. Unsorted, CD4+ and CD8+ repertoires were analyzed separately, except for combined analyses in which CD4+ and CD8+ sequences were merged in silico. Clonal expansion was defined as at least a 2-fold frequency increase after treatment relative to C1D1, with a pseudocount of 0.5 for undetected baseline clones. Singleton clones were defined as clones with 0 or 1 copy at C1D1, and non-singleton clones were defined as clones with 2 or more copies. Clones expanded in unsorted samples were assigned a CD4+, CD8+ or unknown annotation through matching of protein sequences in sorted samples from the same patient. Wilcoxon tests were applied to paired samples to test diversity changes from C1D1 to C4D1. As stored in TCRdb, this immuneACCESS dataset retains in-frame rearrangements with V and J assigned. A fraction of the clones does not appear; measured against another copy, unresolved V genes explain less than half of the discrepancy, and the remainder lacks a known reason. The V and J calls and clone size come from that table; D and trimming were worked out from the DNA. A total of 17,000 or so clones appear in this sample, 75% to 85% of them only once. The biggest ten clones account for under 5% of the sample.

The time point label on this specimen signifies: cycle 1 day 1 (C1D1), immediately before nivolumab initiation. Relapse after autologous stem cell transplantation had occurred in all trial patients, and cohorts A, B and C were distinguished by prior brentuximab vedotin exposure. The trial cohort was composed of under 70 patients with relapsed/refractory classical Hodgkin lymphoma, for whom complete response, partial response or progressive disease was recorded as best overall response. Trial patients were treated with single-agent nivolumab in the multi-cohort phase II CheckMate 205 trial. Best overall response was determined by an independent review committee according to the 2007 International Working Group response criteria. Trial PBMCs were collected immediately before nivolumab initiation (C1D1) and during therapy at cycle 2 day 1 and cycle 4 day 1. After peripheral blood was drawn into 8 mL Vacutainer Cell Preparation Tubes, PBMCs were isolated by centrifugation and then cryopreserved.

The receptor was isolated from a human donor with classical Hodgkin lymphoma. The chain joins TRBV10-1 to TRBJ2-7; the D gene cannot be resolved beyond TRBD1 or TRBD2, each matching 5 bases. Sequenced material: peripheral blood mononuclear cells (PBMCs), taken at baseline. The CDR3 has the sequence CASSESFGAREQYF. The DNA sequence is as follows: TGCGCCAGCAGTGAAAGTTTCGGGGCGAGGGAGCAGTACTTC.